Listed below are T cell receptor beta chains from one sample, sequenced in a study of identical twins. One entry per CDR3 protein, called by TCRdb with MiXCR from the 5' RACE reads. The sample holds 450,000 or so distinct CDR3 sequences; roughly 26% are singletons and the top ten take 2.9%. This same sample was also taken into another study, of T cells expressing NK-cell markers.

Sequenced: CD4+ T cells sorted from blood. The receptors come from a woman aged 18-29 years in good health. The CDR3 runs from the conserved cysteine through the conserved F or W. A D gene is named only where the DNA matches it firmly. The size of a clone is reported for some rows only, either as once, few or many, or as a class for expanded clones.

-,TRBJ1-2,few,TRBV12-3/TRBV12-4,TGTGCCAGCAGCCGATTAACCTCCGGGGGGAACTATGGCTACACCTTC,CASSRLTSGGNYGYTF
TRBD1,TRBJ2-7,-,TRBV12-3/TRBV12-4,TGTGCCAGCCGCCACAGGGGGGCCAACGAGCAGTACTTC,CASRHRGANEQYF
-,TRBJ2-3,few,TRBV11-2,TGTGCCAGCAGCTTATTGTTCGCTCAACATGCAGATACGCAGTATTTT,CASSLLFAQHADTQYF
-,TRBJ2-7,-,TRBV5-1,TGCGCCAGCAGCTTGGTTGGGGTGTGGGACGAGCAGTACTTC,CASSLVGVWDEQYF
-,TRBJ1-1,-,TRBV7-9,TGTGCCAGCAGCTTGAAGGGACACACTGAAGCTTTCTTT,CASSLKGHTEAFF
-,TRBJ2-1,few,TRBV5-1,TGTGCCAGCAGTTTAAATGGCAATGAGCAGTTCTTC,CASSLNGNEQFF
-,TRBJ1-1,-,TRBV6-5,TGTGCCAGCACCCCCACCACAGGGAAAGCTTTCTTT,CASTPTTGKAFF
-,TRBJ1-2,few,TRBV5-1,TGCGCCAGCAGCGCCGGAGACTACAGCTATGGCTACACCTTC,CASSAGDYSYGYTF
TRBD1,TRBJ2-1,-,TRBV5-4,TGTGCCAGCAGCACGGGACAGCACAATGAGCAGTTCTTC,CASSTGQHNEQFF
-,TRBJ1-1,-,TRBV10-1,TGCGCCAGCAGTCGTATTGCGGGGACTGCGAACACTGAAGCTTTCTTT,CASSRIAGTANTEAFF
-,TRBJ2-7,-,TRBV6-5,TGTGCCAGCAGTTACCTTTGGAATGAGGCCTACGAGCAGTACTTC,CASSYLWNEAYEQYF
-,TRBJ2-1,-,TRBV9,TGTGCCAGCAGCGTCCAGGGTGCTGACTACAATGAGCAGTTCTTC,CASSVQGADYNEQFF
-,TRBJ1-2,few,TRBV10-3,TGTGCCATCAGGGACTCCCTTCAGTCAGGCTACACCTTC,CAIRDSLQSGYTF
-,TRBJ2-3,few,TRBV20-1,TGCAGTGCTAGTTTCGGGAGAGGGCTCTATACGCAGTATTTT,CSASFGRGLYTQYF
TRBD2,TRBJ2-1,few,TRBV20-1,TGCAGTGCTAGTATGATAGCGGGAGTGGAGCAGTTCTTC,CSASMIAGVEQFF
-,TRBJ2-1,few,TRBV5-1,TGCGCCAGCAGCAACCAACTTGGGAGTGAGCAGTTCTTC,CASSNQLGSEQFF
TRBD1,TRBJ2-5,few,TRBV29-1,TGCAGCGTTGGAGGGACAGGGATTGAGACCCAGTACTTC,CSVGGTGIETQYF
TRBD2,TRBJ2-1,few,TRBV5-1,TGCGCCAGCAGCTTCTCAAGCCGACCTAGCGGGAGCGTCTACAATGAGCAGTTCTTC,CASSFSSRPSGSVYNEQFF
-,TRBJ1-6,-,TRBV5-1,TGCGCCAGCAGCTTGGGACAGTCGGCATCACCCCTCCACTTT,CASSLGQSASPLHF
-,TRBJ2-1,many,TRBV5-1,TGCGCCAGCAGCCTTGGACAGAGCTACAATGAGCAGTTCTTC,CASSLGQSYNEQFF
-,TRBJ2-3,few,TRBV9,TGTGCCAGCAGCGTAGGGGGGCTGCGCACAGATACGCAGTATTTT,CASSVGGLRTDTQYF
TRBD2,TRBJ2-1,-,TRBV7-8,TGTGCCAGCAGCATCCGCGGGACTAGCGGGCGTTACAATGAGCAGTTCTTC,CASSIRGTSGRYNEQFF
TRBD2,TRBJ2-3,-,TRBV30,TGTGCCTGGAGTGTAGCGGGGGCTGTTAGAGCAGATACGCAGTATTTT,CAWSVAGAVRADTQYF
-,TRBJ2-6,-,TRBV6-2/TRBV6-3,TGTGCCAGCAGGGGCCGGGACACTCCAAGGGGATACTCTGGGGCCAACGTCCTGACTTTC,CASRGRDTPRGYSGANVLTF
TRBD1,TRBJ2-3,few,TRBV29-1,TGCAGCGTTGGGAAAGACAGGGGTATTGGGACAGATACGCAGTATTTT,CSVGKDRGIGTDTQYF
-,TRBJ2-2,few,TRBV24-1,TGTGCCACCAGTGGAGGAGGGGGTGACCAAGGGACCGGGGAGCTGTTTTTT,CATSGGGGDQGTGELFF
-,TRBJ1-2,few,TRBV6-5,TGTGCCAGCAGCCAAAAGGGGGATGGCTACACCTTC,CASSQKGDGYTF
TRBD1,TRBJ1-1,-,TRBV20-1,TGCAGTGCCCCGGACAGGCGGACCACTGAAGCTTTCTTT,CSAPDRRTTEAFF
TRBD2,TRBJ2-5,-,TRBV7-2,TGTGCCAGCAGTCTAGCGGGAGTGAGGGAGACCCAGTACTTC,CASSLAGVRETQYF
-,TRBJ1-3,many,TRBV7-9,TGTGCCAGCAGCTTCAGGGAATTAGGAAACACCATATATTTT,CASSFRELGNTIYF
TRBD2,TRBJ2-7,few,TRBV29-1,TGCAGCGTTGATAGCGGGAGTGGCTACGAGCAGTACTTC,CSVDSGSGYEQYF
-,TRBJ2-3,-,TRBV5-1,TGCGCCAGCAGCTTCGGGTCCAAGTTAGGCACAGATACGCAGTATTTT,CASSFGSKLGTDTQYF
-,TRBJ2-1,few,TRBV5-1,TGCGCCAGCACACAAACGGAGCTATACAATGAGCAGTTCTTC,CASTQTELYNEQFF
-,TRBJ2-1,-,TRBV12-3/TRBV12-4,TGTGCCAGCAGTTTAGTACAGAAAAATGAGCAGTTCTTC,CASSLVQKNEQFF
-,TRBJ2-1,-,TRBV15,TGTGCCACCAGCAGAGAGGGGAGCTACAATGAGCAGTTCTTC,CATSREGSYNEQFF
-,TRBJ1-4,-,TRBV20-1,TGCAGTGCTAGAGATGGGACCCCCCTGATTAATGAAAAACTGTTTTTT,CSARDGTPLINEKLFF
-,TRBJ2-5,-,TRBV7-9,TGTGCCAGCAGCCTCCGGGGAAAGACCCAGTACTTC,CASSLRGKTQYF